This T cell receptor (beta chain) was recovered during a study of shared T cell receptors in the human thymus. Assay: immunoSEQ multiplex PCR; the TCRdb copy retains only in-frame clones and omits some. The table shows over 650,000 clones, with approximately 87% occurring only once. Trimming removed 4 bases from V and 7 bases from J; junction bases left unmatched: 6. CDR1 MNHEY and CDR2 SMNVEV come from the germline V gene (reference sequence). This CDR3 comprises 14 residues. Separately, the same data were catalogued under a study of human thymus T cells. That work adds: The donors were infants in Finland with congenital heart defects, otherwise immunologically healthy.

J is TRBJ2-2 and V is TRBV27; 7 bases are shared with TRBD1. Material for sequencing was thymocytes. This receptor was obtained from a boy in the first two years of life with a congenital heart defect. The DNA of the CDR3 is TGTGCCAGCAGTTCTCAGACAGGGTTCGGGGAGCTGTTTTTT. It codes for CASSSQTGFGELFF.